This T cell receptor beta chain was recorded in a study of T cells in Graves' hyperthyroidism and ophthalmopathy. Study-level information: Staff took peripheral blood when the initial diagnosis was made, before any treatment began. Study-wide points: Most clonotypes that expanded in the thyroid above 0.001 also showed up in blood.

Amplification of TCR beta CDR3 regions was performed using RNA transcripts as template. The HTBI set primed first-round TCR CDR3 RT-PCR. TCRdb re-called the multiplex PCR reads with MiXCR, one entry per CDR3 protein. The sample has around 340,000 distinct CDR3 sequences, about 18% seen once; the top ten hold around 35%. Subjects aged 18 to 65 presented with newly diagnosed hyperthyroidism of less than 2 months' duration. The study left out patients who had uncontrolled infection, other autoimmune disease, pregnancy or lactation. Germline V CDR1 and CDR2: MDHEN, SYDVKM. With 5 bases removed from V and 4 bases from J, the gap between germline ends came to 16 bases. This CDR3 is 15 amino acids long. Concerning this clonotype: Its antigen remains unidentified.

The origin of this receptor is a woman in her twenties or thirties with Graves' hyperthyroidism that later progressed to Graves' ophthalmopathy. The rearrangement links TRBV28 to TRBJ2-3, with unresolved D. Sequenced: blood. The CDR3 protein is CASSPPQEVADTQYF. CDR3 DNA sequence: TGTGCCAGCAGTCCCCCTCAAGAGGTAGCAGATACGCAGTATTTT.